The clone carrying this TCR beta chain was detected a few times. Its antigen remains unknown. Coverage ceases 3 residues before the CDR3 finishes, and the germline J gene fills in the end. The germline gives CDR1 SNHLY, CDR2 FYNNEI. This CDR3 is built from 15 residues. V was pared by 6 bases and J by 4 bases, with 18 bases between. This specimen comes from a study of T cell clonality in common variable immunodeficiency. Study conclusions and caveats: Fewer deletions and N-nucleotide insertions were reportedly seen in common variable immunodeficiency TCR beta sequences.

The data were produced by immunoSEQ multiplex PCR, yet TCRdb's version contains in-frame clones alone and is incomplete. Recorded here are about 35,000 clones, none singletons. The TCR was taken from a human donor with common variable immunodeficiency. The chain joins TRBV2 to TRBJ1-1; TRBD1 might be the D (6 bases). The sequenced sample was peripheral blood mononuclear cells. Incomplete CDR3 DNA: TGTGCCAGCAGGAGGACAGAGACCCAGGGCACTGAA. It yields the protein CASRRTETQGTE. The complete CDR3 sequence is CASRRTETQGTEAFF.